This T cell receptor (beta chain) was captured in a study of early T cells in non-severe SARS-CoV-2 infection. Across the whole study: Unsorted whole blood bulk RNA was sequenced, with unpaired chains.

V was shortened by 1 base and J by 5 bases, with 12 bases between the two germline ends. This CDR3 contains 14 residues. From germline, CDR1 is SGHKS and CDR2 YYEKEE (reference sequence). This clonotype has more than one count but fewer than ten. Its matching antigen is unknown. Study-level findings and limits: The study's VDJdb matching favored anti-spike CD8 responses and missed private and CD4 specificities.

Separate cDNA molecules each had unique molecular identifiers attached to them. TCRdb reanalysed the 5' RACE reads using MiXCR and keeps one entry per CDR3 protein. The data contain 80,000 to 100,000 distinct CDR3 sequences, around 15% of them singletons. The rearrangement links TRBV5-5 to TRBJ1-1, with D perhaps matching TRBD1 (6 bases). Sequenced: whole blood. This TCR came from an adult who was a healthcare worker with PCR-confirmed SARS-CoV-2 infection or an uninfected control (not recorded which). Here the CDR3 reads CASSLLDSRTEAFF. Here the CDR3 DNA reads TGTGCCAGCAGCTTGTTGGACAGCCGTACTGAAGCTTTCTTT.